Below, 19 T cell receptor beta chains from the same sample are listed, as sequenced in a study of response to subunit inactivated influenza vaccine. TCRdb reprocessed the RT-PCR reads via MiXCR and lists one record per CDR3 protein. The profile shows 500,000 to 550,000 distinct CDR3 sequences, around a quarter of them singletons. This same sample was also part of a study on T cells expressing NK-cell markers. That paper adds: UMIs accompanied the 5'RACE template switching by which TCR beta cDNA was made.

The source material was CD4+ T cells sorted from PBMCs, sampled 11 to 12 days after vaccination. The receptors originated from a man over 45 who received an inactivated influenza vaccine.

The V call is TRBV3-1, the J call TRBJ2-2; 8 bases are shared with TRBD1. The CDR3 covers 14 residues. The germline CDR1 and CDR2 sequences are LGHDT and YNNKEL (reference sequence). V lost 1 base, J lost 6 bases, and 1 base stayed unmatched. CDR3 residues: CASSQGTGPGELFF. The DNA of the CDR3 is TGTGCCAGCAGCCAAGGGACAGGGCCCGGGGAGCTGTTTTTT. Drawing the rest from reference TRBV3-1 and TRBJ2-2, the complete variable domain is DTAVSQTPKYLVTQMGNDKSIKCEQNLGHDTMYWYKQDSKKFLKIMFSYNNKELIINETVPNRFSPKSPDKAHLNLHINSLELGDSAVYFCASSQGTGPGELFFGEGSRLTVL.

V is TRBV25-1 and J is TRBJ2-5; 9 bases are shared with TRBD1. CDR3 length: 14 amino acids. Trimming cost V 7 bases and J 0 bases; bases outside gene matches: 3. In germline, CDR1 is MGHDK, CDR2 SYGVNS. The CDR3 here is CASIGQGYQETQYF. The CDR3 coding sequence is TGTGCCAGCATAGGACAGGGGTACCAAGAGACCCAGTACTTC.

The chain carries TRBV5-1 and TRBJ2-4; 9 bases match TRBD1. Trimming removed 4 bases from V and 1 base from J; junction bases left unmatched: 6. The CDR3 runs to 16 residues. Germline-derived CDR1 and CDR2 are SGHRS and YFSETQ. The CDR3 reads CASSQGTGKAKNIQYF. The CDR3 DNA is TGCGCCAGCAGCCAAGGGACAGGGAAGGCCAAAAACATTCAGTACTTC.

The chain is built from TRBV28 and TRBJ1-5; 8 nucleotides line up with TRBD1. The V segment lost 6 bases and the J segment 2 bases; nucleotides outside the gene matches: 6. This CDR3 has 15 residues. The germline gives CDR1 MDHEN, CDR2 SYDVKM. CDR3 nucleotides: TGTGCCAGCAGACCAGGGGGCGCGGGCAATCAGCCCCAGCATTTT. It codes for CASRPGGAGNQPQHF.

The chain uses TRBV15 and TRBJ2-2; D gene uncertain. The germline V gene has CDR1 LNHNV and CDR2 YYDKDF (reference sequence). This CDR3 comprises 12 residues. V lost 1 base and J 7 bases, leaving 4 bases between the germline ends. The CDR3 coding sequence is TGTGCCACCAGCAGAGTTGGCGGGGAGCTGTTTTTT. This encodes CATSRVGGELFF.

This clonotype was recorded many times. This chain connects TRBV5-1 to TRBJ2-7, with a tentative D call TRBD2 (5 bases). The CDR3 contains 14 residues. Looked up from germline, CDR1 is SGHRS and CDR2 is YFSETQ. V lost 0 bases and J lost 2, with 9 bases in between. CDR3 in amino acids: CASSLALGAYEQYF. The CDR3 DNA is TGCGCCAGCAGCTTGGCCTTGGGAGCCTACGAGCAGTACTTC.

The chain combines TRBV6-5 with TRBJ2-3; D not resolved. V lost 7 bases and J lost 4, with 24 bases in between. The CDR3 contains 17 residues. Germline V CDR1 and CDR2: MNHEY, SVGAGI. In nucleotides, the CDR3 is TGTGCCAGCACCTACTTTTTTGTCCCCCAGGTCCCAGATACGCAGTATTTT. Translating it yields CASTYFFVPQVPDTQYF.

This clonotype showed up just once. The V call is TRBV5-1, the J call TRBJ2-3; 11 bases line up with TRBD2. The CDR3 runs to 19 residues. In germline, CDR1 is SGHRS, CDR2 YFSETQ. The trim removed 0 bases at V and 0 bases at J, leaving 9 bases unmatched. CDR3 sequence: CASSLVLLAGGRSTDTQYF. The DNA of the CDR3 is TGCGCCAGCAGCTTGGTTCTCTTAGCGGGGGGGCGAAGCACAGATACGCAGTATTTT.

This clonotype was observed a single time. The chain is built from TRBV4-2 and TRBJ2-5, with D tentatively TRBD2 (5 bases). The CDR3 contains 15 residues. Trimming took off 4 bases at V and 5 bases at J, with 17 bases between the two ends. The germline V gene encodes CDR1 LGHNA and CDR2 YNFKEQ. This CDR3 reads CASSPPGMRMETQYF. In DNA form, the CDR3 reads TGTGCCAGCAGCCCTCCGGGGATGCGAATGGAGACCCAGTACTTC.

This clonotype has more than one count but fewer than ten. In nucleotides, the CDR3 is TGTGCCAGCAGCGCCCATCCCGGGGGGATTAATCAGCCCCAGCATTTT. This gives the protein CASSAHPGGINQPQHF. The chain couples TRBV7-2 to TRBJ1-5; D is possibly TRBD1 (5 bases). Trimming removed 5 bases at V and 4 bases at J, with 18 bases between. This CDR3 is 16 amino acids long. CDR1 SGHTA and CDR2 FQGNSA come from the germline V gene.

This clonotype showed up just a few times. As DNA, the CDR3 is TGCAGCGTGGATATGGGACAGGGTAAAAACATTCAGTACTTC. Translated, it gives CSVDMGQGKNIQYF. V gene TRBV29-1 combines with J gene TRBJ2-4, with 9 bases fitting TRBD1. J was trimmed by 4 bases and V by 6 bases; bases with no gene match: 7. CDR1 is SQVTM and CDR2 is ANQGSEA in the germline V gene. CDR3 length equals 14 residues.

This clonotype occurred a few times. V usage is TRBV6-2 or TRBV6-3 and J usage is TRBJ1-1, with D tentatively TRBD1 (5 bases). V lost 2 bases and J lost 0, with 19 bases in between. CDR3 length equals 18 residues. The germline CDR1 and CDR2 sequences are MNHEY and SVGEGT. The CDR3 bases are TGTGCCAGCAGTTACATTCCTACAGGAACCGGGATGAACACTGAAGCTTTCTTT. Its protein product is CASSYIPTGTGMNTEAFF.

This clonotype occurred a few times. The chain combines TRBV12-3 or TRBV12-4 with TRBJ1-5; D gene ambiguous. The CDR3 sequence is 14 residues long. V was cut by 1 base and J by 7 bases, with 11 bases left in between. The CDR3 DNA reads TGTGCCAGCAGTTTAGGAAGGGAAGGACAGCCCCAGCATTTT. It specifies CASSLGREGQPQHF.

This clonotype has just a few counts. The chain uses TRBV5-1 and TRBJ2-3, with 8 bases identical to TRBD1. Germline values: CDR1 SGHRS, CDR2 YFSETQ. CDR3 length: 14 residues. The trim removed 4 bases at V and 6 bases at J, leaving 7 bases unmatched. CDR3 coding DNA: TGCGCCAGCAGCCCCGGACAGGGTGGGGATACGCAGTATTTT. Translation: CASSPGQGGDTQYF. The full variable domain, with the rest looked up from reference TRBV5-1 and TRBJ2-3, is KAGVTQTPRYLIKTRGQQVTLSCSPISGHRSVSWYQQTPGQGLQFLFEYFSETQRNKGNFPGRFSGRQFSNSRSEMNVSTLELGDSALYLCASSPGQGGDTQYFGPGTRLTVL.

The chain is built from TRBV5-1 and TRBJ1-6; D gene unclear. This CDR3 is built from 13 residues. Germline V gene sequence: CDR1 SGHRS, CDR2 YFSETQ. The V gene lost 0 bases and the J gene lost 10 bases, with 8 bases spanning the gap. CDR3 sequence (DNA): TGCGCCAGCAGCTTGGAGGGATCCTCACCCCTCCACTTT. This codes for CASSLEGSSPLHF.

The V gene is TRBV12-3 or TRBV12-4, the J gene TRBJ1-3; D uncertain. The CDR3 length is 10 residues. The V gene lost 6 bases and the J gene lost 10 bases, with 7 bases spanning the gap. The DNA of the CDR3 is TGTGCCAGCAGGTTGGGGACCATATATTTT. Its translation is CASRLGTIYF.

The V and J genes are TRBV7-2 and TRBJ2-3; D call uncertain. V was cut by 4 bases and J by 3 bases, with 17 bases left in between. The CDR3 is made up of 16 amino acids. Germline V gene data show CDR1 as SGHTA and CDR2 as FQGNSA. CDR3: CASSSGPVQQTDTQYF. In DNA form, the CDR3 reads TGTGCCAGCAGCTCTGGACCCGTTCAACAAACAGATACGCAGTATTTT.

This clonotype turned up a few times. V gene TRBV20-1 combines with J gene TRBJ1-5; weak D call: TRBD1 (5 bases). The CDR3 has 13 amino acids. Germline-derived CDR1 and CDR2 are DFQATT and SNEGSKA (reference sequence). With 6 bases removed from V and 5 bases from J, the gap between germline ends came to 14 bases. CDR3 in DNA: TGCAGTGCCAGGGCCGGTCCGGATCAGCCCCAGCATTTT. Its protein product is CSARAGPDQPQHF.

This clonotype occurred a few times. The rearrangement joins TRBV5-1 to TRBJ2-5; D uncertain. The CDR3 consists of 13 residues. Per the germline V gene, CDR1 is SGHRS and CDR2 is YFSETQ. V was clipped by 2 bases and J by 0 bases, with 5 bases between them. The CDR3 reads CASSFAHQETQYF. CDR3 nucleotide sequence: TGCGCCAGCAGCTTTGCCCACCAAGAGACCCAGTACTTC.